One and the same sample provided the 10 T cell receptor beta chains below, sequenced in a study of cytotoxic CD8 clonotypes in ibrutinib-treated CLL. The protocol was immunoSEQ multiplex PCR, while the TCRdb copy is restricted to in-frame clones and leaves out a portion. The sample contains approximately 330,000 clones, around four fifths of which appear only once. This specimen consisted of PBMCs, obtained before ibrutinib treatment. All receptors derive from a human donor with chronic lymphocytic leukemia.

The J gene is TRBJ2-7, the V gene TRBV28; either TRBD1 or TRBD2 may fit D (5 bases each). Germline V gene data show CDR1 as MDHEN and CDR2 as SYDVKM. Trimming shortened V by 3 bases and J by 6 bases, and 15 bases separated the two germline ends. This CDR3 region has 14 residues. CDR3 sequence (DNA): TGTGCCAGCAGTTTGGGGGTCGGCGGTCTCGAGCAGTACTTC. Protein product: CASSLGVGGLEQYF.

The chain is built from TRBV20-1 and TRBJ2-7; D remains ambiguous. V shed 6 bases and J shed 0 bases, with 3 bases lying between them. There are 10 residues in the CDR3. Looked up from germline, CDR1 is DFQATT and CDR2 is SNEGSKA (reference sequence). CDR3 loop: CSAFSYEQYF. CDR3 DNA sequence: TGCAGTGCCTTCTCCTACGAGCAGTACTTC.

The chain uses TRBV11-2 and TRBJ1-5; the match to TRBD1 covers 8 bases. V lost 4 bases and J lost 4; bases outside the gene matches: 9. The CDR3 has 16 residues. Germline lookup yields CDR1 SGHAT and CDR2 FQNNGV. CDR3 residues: CASSSGGGTRNQPQHF. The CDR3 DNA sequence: TGTGCCAGCAGCTCAGGGGGCGGGACCCGAAATCAGCCCCAGCATTTT.

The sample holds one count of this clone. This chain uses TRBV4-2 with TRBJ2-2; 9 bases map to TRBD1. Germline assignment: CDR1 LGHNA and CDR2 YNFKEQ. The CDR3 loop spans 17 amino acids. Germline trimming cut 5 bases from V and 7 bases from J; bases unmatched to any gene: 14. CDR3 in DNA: TGTGCCAGCAGCATTCAGACCGGGACAGGGTTTATCGGGGAGCTGTTTTTT. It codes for CASSIQTGTGFIGELFF.

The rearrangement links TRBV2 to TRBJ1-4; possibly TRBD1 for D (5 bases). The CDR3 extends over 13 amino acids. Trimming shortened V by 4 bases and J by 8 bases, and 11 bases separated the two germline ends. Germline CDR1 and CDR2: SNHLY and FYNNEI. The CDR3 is CASSAQGGEKLFF. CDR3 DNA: TGTGCCAGCAGTGCCCAGGGCGGCGAAAAACTGTTTTTT.

The CDR3 nucleotides read TGTGCCAGCAGCCGTTTAGGGTCCCAGTACTTC. As protein: CASSRLGSQYF. The rearrangement links TRBV28 to TRBJ2-5; no clear D. The CDR3 contains 11 residues. Germline lookup yields CDR1 MDHEN and CDR2 SYDVKM. V dropped 6 bases and J dropped 9 bases, with 11 bases sitting between them.

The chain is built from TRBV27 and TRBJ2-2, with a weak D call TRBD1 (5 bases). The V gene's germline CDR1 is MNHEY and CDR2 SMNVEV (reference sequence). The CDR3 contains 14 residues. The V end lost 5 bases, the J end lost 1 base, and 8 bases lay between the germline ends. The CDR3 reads CASSQTVNTGELFF. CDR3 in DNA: TGTGCCAGCAGTCAGACAGTGAACACCGGGGAGCTGTTTTTT.

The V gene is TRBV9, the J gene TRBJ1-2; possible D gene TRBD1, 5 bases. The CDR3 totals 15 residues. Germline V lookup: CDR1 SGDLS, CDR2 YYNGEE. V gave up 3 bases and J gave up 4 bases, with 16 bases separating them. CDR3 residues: CASSGSGFLGYGYTF. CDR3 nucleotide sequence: TGTGCCAGCAGCGGATCAGGGTTTCTCGGCTATGGCTACACCTTC.

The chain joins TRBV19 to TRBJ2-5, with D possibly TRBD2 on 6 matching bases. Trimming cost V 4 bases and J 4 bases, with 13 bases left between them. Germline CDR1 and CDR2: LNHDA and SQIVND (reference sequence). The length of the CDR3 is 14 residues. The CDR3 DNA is TGTGCCAGTAGTACGCCGGGGGTTCCAGAGACCCAGTACTTC. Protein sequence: CASSTPGVPETQYF.

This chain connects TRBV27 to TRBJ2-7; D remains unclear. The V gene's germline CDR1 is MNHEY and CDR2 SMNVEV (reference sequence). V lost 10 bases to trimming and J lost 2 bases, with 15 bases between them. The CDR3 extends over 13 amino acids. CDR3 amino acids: CATSALRAYEQYF. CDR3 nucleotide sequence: TGTGCCACCTCGGCCCTAAGGGCCTACGAGCAGTACTTC.